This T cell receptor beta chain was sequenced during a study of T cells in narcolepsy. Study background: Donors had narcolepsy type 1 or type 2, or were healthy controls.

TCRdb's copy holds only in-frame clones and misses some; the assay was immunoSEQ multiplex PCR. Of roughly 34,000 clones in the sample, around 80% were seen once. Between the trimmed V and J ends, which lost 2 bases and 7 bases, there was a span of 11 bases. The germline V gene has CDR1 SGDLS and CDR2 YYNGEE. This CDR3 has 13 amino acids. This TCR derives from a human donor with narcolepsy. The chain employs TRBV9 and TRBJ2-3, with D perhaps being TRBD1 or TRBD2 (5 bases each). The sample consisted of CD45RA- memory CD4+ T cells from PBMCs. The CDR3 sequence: CASSVGEPNTQYF. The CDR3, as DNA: TGTGCCAGCAGCGTGGGGGAACCAAATACGCAGTATTTT.